This TCR beta chain was recovered during a study of T-cell memory formation after mild COVID-19. Overall study findings and caveats: Contracting clones, day 15 to 85, had balanced CD4/CD8, and later expanders favored CD4+.

The germline V gene encodes CDR1 SGHVS and CDR2 FQNEAQ. The CDR3 has 15 residues. With 5 bases clipped from V and 6 bases from J, the junction kept 12 bases outside the gene matches. TCRdb reanalysed the 5' RACE reads using MiXCR and keeps one entry per CDR3 protein. The sample holds under 250,000 distinct CDR3 sequences, 8% to 9.5% seen once. This clonotype was detected a few times. The antigen remains undetermined. The specimen was PBMCs or a T cell subset sorted from them (not recorded which). The rearrangement uses TRBV7-8 and TRBJ1-1, with 7 bases fitting TRBD1. The clonotype comes from a man younger than 30 who had mild COVID-19 (a few samples of this study predate the infection). Cell type and time point are not known. CDR3 nucleotide sequence: TGTGCCAGCAGCGAATTAACAGGGGTCTACGCTGAAGCTTTCTTT. It translates to CASSELTGVYAEAFF.